These 6 T cell receptor beta chains share one sample of origin, sequenced in a study of T cells after somatic rescue of genetic block. Some clones are missing from TCRdb's copy, which holds only in-frame ones; the method was immunoSEQ multiplex PCR. This sample yields fewer than 15,000 clones, of which 60% to 75% are seen a single time; about 30% belongs to the top ten. Sequencing was carried out using peripheral blood mononuclear cells (PBMCs). Receptors were obtained from a man aged 18 to 30.

The V gene is TRBV6-5, the J gene TRBJ2-7; 9 positions match TRBD1. CDR1 is MNHEY and CDR2 is SVGAGI in the germline V gene. The CDR3 is made up of 14 amino acids. Trimming cost V 5 bases and J 1 base; bases outside gene matches: 3. CDR3: CASSPGQGSYEQYF. CDR3 nucleotides: TGTGCCAGCAGTCCGGGACAGGGTTCCTACGAGCAGTACTTC.

The J gene is TRBJ2-5, the V gene TRBV6-5; no definite D call. This CDR3 spans 14 amino acids. Trimming shortened V by 2 bases and J by 3 bases, and 10 bases separated the two germline ends. CDR1 and CDR2 (germline): MNHEY, SVGAGI. This chain's CDR3 is CASSYGYSEETQYF. The DNA of the CDR3 is TGTGCCAGCAGTTACGGGTACTCCGAAGAGACCCAGTACTTC.

The chain's CDR3 is CASSPRRDREKETQYF. As DNA, the CDR3 is TGTGCCAGCTCACCCAGAAGGGACAGGGAAAAAGAGACCCAGTACTTC. The chain joins TRBV18 to TRBJ2-5; 9 bases fit TRBD1. Germline CDR1 reads KGHSH; CDR2 reads LQKENI. With V trimmed by 3 bases and J by 3 bases, 8 bases remained unmatched. The CDR3 has 16 amino acids. Based on the CDR3 plus reference TRBV18 and TRBJ2-5, the full variable domain is NAGVMQNPRHLVRRRGQEARLRCSPMKGHSHVYWYRQLPEEGLKFMVYLQKENIIDESGMPKERFSAEFPKEGPSILRIQQVVRGDSAAYFCASSPRRDREKETQYFGPGTRLLVL.

The chain recombines TRBV5-4 with TRBJ2-3; D perhaps matches TRBD1 (5 bases). With 3 bases removed from V and 2 bases from J, the gap between germline ends came to 19 bases. From germline, CDR1 is SGHNT and CDR2 YYREEE (reference sequence). The CDR3 covers 17 residues. In DNA, the CDR3 is TGTGCCAGCAGCTCTTCTACACAGGTTTGGGCCACAGATACGCAGTATTTT. Its translation: CASSSSTQVWATDTQYF.

The chain uses TRBV19 and TRBJ1-2, with D perhaps TRBD1 (5 bases). Germline V gene lookup returns CDR1 LNHDA and CDR2 SQIVND (reference sequence). The CDR3 contains 14 residues. Trimming pared 1 base from V and 4 bases from J, leaving 10 bases between. This CDR3 reads CASSIGLGGYGYTF. In DNA form, the CDR3 reads TGTGCCAGTAGTATAGGCCTTGGGGGCTATGGCTACACCTTC.

The J gene is TRBJ2-7, the V gene TRBV5-6; no firm D call. Germline CDR1 reads SGHDT; CDR2 reads YYEEEE. The CDR3 runs to 14 residues. The V and J ends lost 0 bases and 3 bases respectively, with 10 bases between them. DNA for the CDR3: TGTGCCAGCAGCTTGGAGGCACGAGGCTACGAGCAGTACTTC. Its protein is CASSLEARGYEQYF.